These T cell receptor beta chains were read from a single sample in a study of blood T cell repertoires in COVID-19. Assay used: immunoSEQ multiplex PCR; TCRdb lists only in-frame clones, some missing. The table lists about 320,000 clones, 85% of them singletons. Sequencing used peripheral blood. Every receptor here comes from a human donor in a cohort sampled during active COVID-19. CDR3s include the opening cysteine and the closing phenylalanine or tryptophan. Fields, in order: J gene, V gene, clone size, D gene, CDR3 protein, CDR3 DNA. The D gene is left open where the match is weak. Clone size is not always given. Where it is, it says once, few, many or a class for expanded clones.

j_call: TRBJ2-3; v_call: TRBV7-9; clone_size: -; d_call: TRBD1; cdr3_aa: CASSLAAGTGWTDTQYF; cdr3_nt: TGTGCCAGCAGCTTAGCTGCCGGGACAGGGTGGACAGATACGCAGTATTTT
j_call: TRBJ1-2; v_call: TRBV30; clone_size: -; d_call: -; cdr3_aa: CAWMDDRESNYGYTF; cdr3_nt: TGTGCCTGGATGGATGACCGGGAATCTAACTATGGCTACACCTTC
j_call: TRBJ1-1; v_call: TRBV27; clone_size: -; d_call: TRBD1; cdr3_aa: CASSLGTAYTAFF; cdr3_nt: TGTGCCAGCAGTTTAGGGACAGCCTATACGGCTTTCTTT
j_call: TRBJ2-2; v_call: TRBV4-1; clone_size: once; d_call: TRBD2; cdr3_aa: CASSPPAGVKSGELFF; cdr3_nt: TGCGCCAGCAGCCCACCAGCGGGGGTAAAATCCGGGGAGCTGTTTTTT
j_call: TRBJ2-2; v_call: TRBV27; clone_size: -; d_call: -; cdr3_aa: CASSFQRTANTGELFF; cdr3_nt: TGTGCCAGCAGTTTCCAGAGAACAGCGAACACCGGGGAGCTGTTTTTT
j_call: TRBJ2-7; v_call: TRBV27; clone_size: -; d_call: TRBD1; cdr3_aa: CASSLFGTGVVYEQYF; cdr3_nt: TGTGCCAGCAGTTTATTTGGGACAGGGGTGGTCTACGAGCAGTACTTC
j_call: TRBJ1-2; v_call: TRBV6-1; clone_size: once; d_call: -; cdr3_aa: CASSEERARGYTF; cdr3_nt: TGTGCCAGCAGTGAAGAGAGGGCGAGGGGCTACACCTTC
j_call: TRBJ1-1; v_call: TRBV2; clone_size: few; d_call: -; cdr3_aa: CASSELGFPDYMNTEAFF; cdr3_nt: TGTGCCAGCAGTGAATTGGGCTTTCCAGACTATATGAACACTGAAGCTTTCTTT
j_call: TRBJ1-2; v_call: TRBV12-3/TRBV12-4; clone_size: -; d_call: -; cdr3_aa: CASSLQGYYGYTF; cdr3_nt: TGTGCCAGCAGTTTGCAGGGGTACTATGGCTACACCTTC
j_call: TRBJ1-1; v_call: TRBV6-5; clone_size: -; d_call: -; cdr3_aa: CASSYDSPEAFF; cdr3_nt: TGTGCCAGCAGTTACGACAGTCCTGAAGCTTTCTTT
j_call: TRBJ1-6; v_call: TRBV2; clone_size: -; d_call: TRBD1; cdr3_aa: CASSEAARDRDNSPLHF; cdr3_nt: TGTGCCAGCAGTGAAGCGGCGAGAGACAGGGACAATTCACCCCTCCACTTT
j_call: TRBJ2-2; v_call: TRBV11-2; clone_size: -; d_call: TRBD1; cdr3_aa: CASSLEGTGEDTGELFF; cdr3_nt: TGTGCCAGCAGCTTAGAGGGGACAGGGGAGGACACCGGGGAGCTGTTTTTT
j_call: TRBJ1-1; v_call: TRBV15; clone_size: -; d_call: -; cdr3_aa: CATSRDRGGGHTEAFF; cdr3_nt: TGTGCCACCAGCAGGGACCGCGGGGGAGGCCACACTGAAGCTTTCTTT
j_call: TRBJ1-1; v_call: TRBV6-2/TRBV6-3; clone_size: -; d_call: -; cdr3_aa: CASSSPGEGLNTEAFF; cdr3_nt: TGTGCCAGCAGTTCCCCGGGGGAGGGCTTGAACACTGAAGCTTTCTTT
j_call: TRBJ2-7; v_call: TRBV2; clone_size: -; d_call: -; cdr3_aa: CASSGIGGEQYF; cdr3_nt: TGTGCCAGCAGTGGTATCGGGGGTGAGCAGTACTTC
j_call: TRBJ1-3; v_call: TRBV11-3; clone_size: -; d_call: -; cdr3_aa: CASSSGGNTIYF; cdr3_nt: TGTGCCAGCAGCTCGGGAGGAAACACCATATATTTT
j_call: TRBJ2-7; v_call: TRBV6-5; clone_size: -; d_call: -; cdr3_aa: CASSYRASDYEQYF; cdr3_nt: TGTGCCAGCAGTTATAGGGCTAGCGACTACGAGCAGTACTTC
j_call: TRBJ1-2; v_call: TRBV19; clone_size: -; d_call: TRBD1; cdr3_aa: CASSMTGYYGYTF; cdr3_nt: TGTGCCAGTAGTATGACAGGGTACTATGGCTACACCTTC
j_call: TRBJ2-5; v_call: TRBV18; clone_size: -; d_call: -; cdr3_aa: CASSPTPGGQETQYF; cdr3_nt: TGTGCCAGCTCACCTACGCCGGGCGGGCAAGAGACCCAGTACTTC
j_call: TRBJ2-7; v_call: TRBV5-5; clone_size: -; d_call: TRBD2; cdr3_aa: CASSFGGATYEQYF; cdr3_nt: TGTGCCAGCAGCTTCGGGGGGGCGACCTACGAGCAGTACTTC
j_call: TRBJ2-5; v_call: TRBV5-1; clone_size: -; d_call: -; cdr3_aa: CASSSGTFQETQYF; cdr3_nt: TGCGCCAGCAGCTCGGGGACTTTTCAAGAGACCCAGTACTTC